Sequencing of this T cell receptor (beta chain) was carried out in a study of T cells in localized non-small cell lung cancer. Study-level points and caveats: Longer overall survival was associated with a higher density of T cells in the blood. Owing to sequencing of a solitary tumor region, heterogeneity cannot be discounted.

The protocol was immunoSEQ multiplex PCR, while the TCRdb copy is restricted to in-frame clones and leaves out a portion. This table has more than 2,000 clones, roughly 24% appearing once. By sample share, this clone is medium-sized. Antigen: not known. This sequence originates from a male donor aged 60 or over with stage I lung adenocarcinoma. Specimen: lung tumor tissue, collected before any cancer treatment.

The CDR3 sequence: CAISEAPDRGQSGELFF. In nucleotides, the CDR3 is TGTGCCATCAGTGAGGCGCCGGACAGGGGGCAATCCGGGGAGCTGTTTTTT. V usage is TRBV10-3 and J usage is TRBJ2-2, with 11 bases matching TRBD1. This CDR3 comprises 17 residues. The J segment lost 6 bases and the V segment lost 2 bases, leaving 8 bases of the junction unmatched. Germline CDR1 is ENHRY and CDR2 is SYGVKD.